The sequence of this T cell receptor beta chain was determined in a study of T cells after yellow fever vaccination. TCRdb analysed the 5' RACE reads with MiXCR anew, one entry per CDR3 protein. Of 550,000 to 750,000 distinct CDR3 sequences in the sample, roughly 14% were seen once. Germline V gene lookup returns CDR1 SGHTA and CDR2 FQGNSA. V was trimmed by 5 bases and J by 4 bases, leaving 12 bases between them. The CDR3 loop spans 14 amino acids. The TCR was taken from a man younger than 40 who received the YFV17D yellow fever vaccine. This chain joins TRBV7-2 and TRBJ2-1; perhaps TRBD2 as D (5 bases). The source material was PBMCs, sampled on the day of the yellow fever booster vaccination. The CDR3, as DNA: TGTGCCAGCAGCCATCGTGGGGAGTACAATGAGCAGTTCTTC. Its protein product is CASSHRGEYNEQFF.